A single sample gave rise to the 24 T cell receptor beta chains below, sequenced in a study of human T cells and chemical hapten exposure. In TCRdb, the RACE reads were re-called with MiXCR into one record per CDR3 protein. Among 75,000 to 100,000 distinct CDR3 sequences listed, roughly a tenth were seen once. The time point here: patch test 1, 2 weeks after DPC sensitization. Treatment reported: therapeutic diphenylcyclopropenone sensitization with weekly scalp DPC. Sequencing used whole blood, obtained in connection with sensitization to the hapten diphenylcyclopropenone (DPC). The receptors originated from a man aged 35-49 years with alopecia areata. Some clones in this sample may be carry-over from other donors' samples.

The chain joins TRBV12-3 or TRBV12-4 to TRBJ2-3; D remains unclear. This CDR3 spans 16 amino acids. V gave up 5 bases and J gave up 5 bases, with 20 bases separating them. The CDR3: CASSPSIRIGRDTQYF. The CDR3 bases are TGTGCCAGCAGTCCAAGCATCAGGATAGGTCGAGATACGCAGTATTTT.

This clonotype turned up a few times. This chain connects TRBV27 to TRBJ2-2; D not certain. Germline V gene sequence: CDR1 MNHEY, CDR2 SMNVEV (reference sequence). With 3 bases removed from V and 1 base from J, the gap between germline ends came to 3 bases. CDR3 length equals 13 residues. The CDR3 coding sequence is TGTGCCAGCAGTTTCGGGAACACCGGGGAGCTGTTTTTT. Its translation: CASSFGNTGELFF.

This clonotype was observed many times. The CDR3 DNA sequence: TGCAGCGTTGAACGCCCGCCCAACACAGATACGCAGTATTTT. It yields the protein CSVERPPNTDTQYF. The chain joins TRBV29-1 to TRBJ2-3; D gene uncertain. Germline V CDR1 and CDR2: SQVTM, ANQGSEA. V gave up 2 bases and J gave up 2 bases, with 11 bases separating them. The CDR3 loop spans 14 amino acids.

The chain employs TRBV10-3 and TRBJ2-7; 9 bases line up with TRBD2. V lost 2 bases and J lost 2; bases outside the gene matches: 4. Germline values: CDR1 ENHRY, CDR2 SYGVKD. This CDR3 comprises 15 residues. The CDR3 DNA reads TGTGCCATCAGTGAGGGAGCGGGAGGCCCCTACGAGCAGTACGTC. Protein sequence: CAISEGAGGPYEQYV.

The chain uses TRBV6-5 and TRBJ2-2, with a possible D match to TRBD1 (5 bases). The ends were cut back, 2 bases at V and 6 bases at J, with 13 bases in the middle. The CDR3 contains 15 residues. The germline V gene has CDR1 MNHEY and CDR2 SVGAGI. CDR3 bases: TGTGCCAGCAGTTACCAGGGCTTTGGATCCGGGGAGCTGTTTTTT. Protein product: CASSYQGFGSGELFF.

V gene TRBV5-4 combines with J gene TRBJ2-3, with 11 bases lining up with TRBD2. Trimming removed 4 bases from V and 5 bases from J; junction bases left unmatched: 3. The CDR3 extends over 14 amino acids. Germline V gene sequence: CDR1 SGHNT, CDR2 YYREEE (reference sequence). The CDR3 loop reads CASSILAGEDTQYF. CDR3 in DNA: TGTGCCAGCAGCATACTAGCGGGGGAAGATACGCAGTATTTT.

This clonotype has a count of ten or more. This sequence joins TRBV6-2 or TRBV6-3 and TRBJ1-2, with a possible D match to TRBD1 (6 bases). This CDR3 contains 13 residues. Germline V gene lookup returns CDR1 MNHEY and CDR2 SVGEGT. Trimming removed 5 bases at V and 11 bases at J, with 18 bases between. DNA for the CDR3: TGTGCCAGCAGTGAGAGGACAGCCCAAGGTTACACCTTC. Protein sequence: CASSERTAQGYTF.

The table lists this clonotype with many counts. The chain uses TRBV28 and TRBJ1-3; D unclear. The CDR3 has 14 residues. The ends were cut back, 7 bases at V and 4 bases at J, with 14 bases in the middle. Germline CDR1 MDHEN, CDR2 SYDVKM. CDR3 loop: CASTPLGRGNTIYF. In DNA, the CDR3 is TGTGCCAGCACCCCCTTGGGGAGGGGAAACACCATATATTTT.

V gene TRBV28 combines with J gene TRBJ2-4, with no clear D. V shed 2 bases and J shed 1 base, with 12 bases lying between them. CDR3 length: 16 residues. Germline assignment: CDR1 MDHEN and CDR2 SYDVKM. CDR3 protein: CASSLHSERAKNIQYF. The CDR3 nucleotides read TGTGCCAGCAGTTTACACTCAGAGAGGGCCAAAAACATTCAGTACTTC.

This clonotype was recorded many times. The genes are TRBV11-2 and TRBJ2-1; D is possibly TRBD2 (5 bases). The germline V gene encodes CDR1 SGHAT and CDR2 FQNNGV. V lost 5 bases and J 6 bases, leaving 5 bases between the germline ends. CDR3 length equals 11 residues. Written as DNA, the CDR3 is TGTGCCAGCAGCACTAGCAATGAGCAGTTCTTC. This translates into CASSTSNEQFF.

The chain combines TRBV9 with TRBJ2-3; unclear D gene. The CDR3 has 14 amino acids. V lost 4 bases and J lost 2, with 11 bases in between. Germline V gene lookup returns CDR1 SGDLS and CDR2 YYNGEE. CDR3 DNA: TGTGCCAGCAGCCCGGACCCCTACACAGATACGCAGTATTTT. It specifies CASSPDPYTDTQYF.

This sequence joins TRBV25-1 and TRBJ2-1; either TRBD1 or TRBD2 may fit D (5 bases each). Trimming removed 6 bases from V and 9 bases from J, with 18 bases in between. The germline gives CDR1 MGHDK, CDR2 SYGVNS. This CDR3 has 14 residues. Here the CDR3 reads CASSEPGRATEQFF. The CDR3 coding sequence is TGTGCCAGCAGCGAGCCGGGACGCGCGACTGAGCAGTTCTTC.

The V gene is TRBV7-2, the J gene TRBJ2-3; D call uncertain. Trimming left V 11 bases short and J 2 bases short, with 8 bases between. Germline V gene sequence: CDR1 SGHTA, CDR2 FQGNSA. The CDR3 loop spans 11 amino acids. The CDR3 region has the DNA TGTGCCTCTGTGGCCACAGATACGCAGTATTTT. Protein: CASVATDTQYF.

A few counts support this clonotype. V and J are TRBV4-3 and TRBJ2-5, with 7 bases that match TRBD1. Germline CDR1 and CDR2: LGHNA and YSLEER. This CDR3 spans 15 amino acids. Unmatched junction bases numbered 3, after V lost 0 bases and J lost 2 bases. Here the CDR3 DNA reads TGCGCCAGCAGCCAAGACCCGGGACAGCAAGAGACCCAGTACTTC. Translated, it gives CASSQDPGQQETQYF.

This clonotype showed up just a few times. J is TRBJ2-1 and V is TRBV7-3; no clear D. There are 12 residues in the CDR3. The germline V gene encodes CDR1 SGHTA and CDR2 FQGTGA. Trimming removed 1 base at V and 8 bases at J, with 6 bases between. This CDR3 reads CASSLSGDEQFF. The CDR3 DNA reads TGTGCCAGCAGCTTAAGCGGTGATGAGCAGTTCTTC.

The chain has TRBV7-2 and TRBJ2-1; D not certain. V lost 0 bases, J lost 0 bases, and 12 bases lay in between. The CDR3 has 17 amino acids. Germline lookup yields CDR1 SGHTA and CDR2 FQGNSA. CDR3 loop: CASSLALGKSSYNEQFF. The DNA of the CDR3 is TGTGCCAGCAGCTTAGCTCTTGGCAAAAGCTCCTACAATGAGCAGTTCTTC. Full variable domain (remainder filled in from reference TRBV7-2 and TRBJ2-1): GAGVSQSPSNKVTEKGKDVELRCDPISGHTALYWYRQSLGQGLEFLIYFQGNSAPDKSGLPSDRFSAERTGGSVSTLTIQRTQQEDSAVYLCASSLALGKSSYNEQFFGPGTRLTVL.

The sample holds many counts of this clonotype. CDR3 coding DNA: TGCAGCGTGGAGGACAGGGTGAAATTGGCTGAAGCTTTCTTT. Translation gives CSVEDRVKLAEAFF. This rearrangement joins TRBV29-1 to TRBJ1-1; 8 bases are shared with TRBD1. Germline V CDR1 and CDR2: SQVTM, ANQGSEA. The V segment lost 6 bases and the J segment 6 bases; nucleotides outside the gene matches: 12. This CDR3 spans 14 amino acids.

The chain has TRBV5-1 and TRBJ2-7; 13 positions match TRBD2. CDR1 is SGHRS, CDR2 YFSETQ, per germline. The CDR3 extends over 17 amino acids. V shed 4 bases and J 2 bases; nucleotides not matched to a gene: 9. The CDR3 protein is CASSDYRLAGGAYEQYF. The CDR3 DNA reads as TGCGCCAGCAGCGATTACCGACTAGCGGGAGGTGCCTACGAGCAGTACTTC.

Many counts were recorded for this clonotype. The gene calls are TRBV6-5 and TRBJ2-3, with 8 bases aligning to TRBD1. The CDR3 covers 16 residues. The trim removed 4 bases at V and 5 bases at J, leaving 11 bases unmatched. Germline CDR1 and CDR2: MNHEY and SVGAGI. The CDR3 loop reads CASSFIRTGMKDTQYF. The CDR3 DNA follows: TGTGCCAGCAGTTTCATTCGGACAGGGATGAAAGATACGCAGTATTTT.

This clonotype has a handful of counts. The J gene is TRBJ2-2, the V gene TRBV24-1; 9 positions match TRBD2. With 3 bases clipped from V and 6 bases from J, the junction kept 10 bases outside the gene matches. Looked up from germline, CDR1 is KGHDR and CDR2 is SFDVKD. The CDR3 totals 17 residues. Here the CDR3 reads CATSDLPAGGVAGELFF. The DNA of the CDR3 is TGTGCCACCAGTGATCTCCCAGCGGGAGGAGTTGCCGGGGAGCTGTTTTTT.

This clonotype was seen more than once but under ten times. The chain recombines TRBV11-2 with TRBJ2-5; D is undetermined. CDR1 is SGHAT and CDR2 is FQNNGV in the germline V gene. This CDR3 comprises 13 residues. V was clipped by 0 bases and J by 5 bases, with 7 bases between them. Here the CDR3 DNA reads TGTGCCAGCAGCTTAGAAGGGCCGGAGACCCAGTACTTC. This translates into CASSLEGPETQYF. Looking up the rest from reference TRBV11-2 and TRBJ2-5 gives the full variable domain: EAGVAQSPRYKIIEKRQSVAFWCNPISGHATLYWYQQILGQGPKLLIQFQNNGVVDDSQLPKDRFSAERLKGVDSTLKIQPAKLEDSAVYLCASSLEGPETQYFGPGTRLLVL.

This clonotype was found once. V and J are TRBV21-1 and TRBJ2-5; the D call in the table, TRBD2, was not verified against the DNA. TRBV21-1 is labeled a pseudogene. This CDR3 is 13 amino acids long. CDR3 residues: CASRSGIQETQYF. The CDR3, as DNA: TGTGCCAGCAGGAGCGGGATCCAAGAGACCCAGTACTTC.

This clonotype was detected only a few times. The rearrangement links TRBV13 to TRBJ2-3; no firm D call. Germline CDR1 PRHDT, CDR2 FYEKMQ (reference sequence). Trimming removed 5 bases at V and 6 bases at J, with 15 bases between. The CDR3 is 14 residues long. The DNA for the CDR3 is TGTGCCAGCAGCCGAATAGAAGAAATGGATACGCAGTATTTT. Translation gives CASSRIEEMDTQYF.

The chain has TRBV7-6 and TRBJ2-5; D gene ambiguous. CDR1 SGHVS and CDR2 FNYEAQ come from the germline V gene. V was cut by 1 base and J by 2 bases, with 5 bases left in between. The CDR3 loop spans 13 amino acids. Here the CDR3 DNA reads TGTGCCAGCAGCTTAGGTCTACAAGAGACCCAGTACTTC. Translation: CASSLGLQETQYF.